The clone carrying this T cell receptor beta chain was counted at least ten times. What it binds is unknown. The CDR3 runs to 15 residues. CDR1 and CDR2 (germline): MRHNA, SNTAGT. With 0 bases removed from V and 4 bases from J, the gap between germline ends came to 10 bases. No treatment had been given to any patient before thyroid surgery. Authors' methods: Clinicopathological groups of papillary thyroid cancer showed CDR3 differences that were used to build a distant-metastasis classifier. Through MiXCR, TCRdb re-clonotyped the PCR reads. TCRdb assigned the V and J calls; the authors' analysis was not used. Of some 25,000 clones listed, 20% to 25% are singletons. The sample comes from a study of metastatic and nonmetastatic thyroid tumors. Background on the study: Across peripheral blood and tumor or nodule tissue samples taken from malignant and benign thyroid patients, the repertoires were compared with one another. Notes on the study in general: It was reported that TCR beta diversity was significantly higher in malignant thyroid tumors than benign nodules, in blood and tumor.

The sequenced sample consisted of blood. The sequence came from a male donor with papillary thyroid cancer or a benign thyroid nodule (not recorded which). Some clones in this sample may be carry-over from other donors' samples. The rearrangement joins TRBV6-4 to TRBJ2-1, with a possible D match to TRBD2 (6 bases). CDR3 residues: CASSDSISGYNEQFF. The CDR3 DNA reads as TGTGCCAGCAGTGACTCGATTAGCGGATACAATGAGCAGTTCTTC.